The 22 T cell receptor beta chains listed next were all sequenced from one sample in a study of T-cell reconstitution after alpha-beta-depleted transplantation in children. TCRbeta library construction was performed incorporating unique molecular identifiers. TCRdb reanalysed the PCR reads using MiXCR and keeps one entry per CDR3 protein. The sample holds about 420,000 distinct CDR3 sequences, 15% to 20% seen once. The sequenced sample was PBMCs, mostly from graft donor cells, obtained 360 days after TCRalphabeta/CD19-depleted stem cell transplant. The receptors stem from a boy under two years old who had a stem cell transplant for Wiskott-Aldrich syndrome, so the T cells may come from the graft donor.

The V call is TRBV2, the J call TRBJ2-2; D uncertain. The CDR3 covers 17 residues. CDR1 is SNHLY and CDR2 is FYNNEI in the germline V gene. V was clipped by 0 bases and J by 3 bases, with 14 bases between them. This CDR3 reads CASSEAPLYSDTGELFF. CDR3 nucleotides: TGTGCCAGCAGTGAAGCGCCTCTCTACAGTGACACCGGGGAGCTGTTTTTT.

This clonotype has only a few counts. The chain uses TRBV7-9 and TRBJ2-2; 12 bases fit TRBD1. The junction had 9 bases not matched to a gene; V was cut back by 3 bases and J by 13 bases. The CDR3 covers 15 residues. CDR1 is SEHNR, CDR2 FQNEAQ, per germline (reference sequence). The CDR3 nucleotides read TGTGCCAGCAGCTTCCTCCGGGACAGGGGGCCCGGGCTGTTTTTT. It yields the protein CASSFLRDRGPGLFF. Variable domain in full (rest from reference TRBV7-9 and TRBJ2-2): DTGVSQNPRHKITKRGQNVTFRCDPISEHNRLYWYRQTLGQGPEFLTYFQNEAQLEKSRLLSDRFSAERPKGSFSTLEIQRTEQGDSAMYLCASSFLRDRGPGLFFGEGSRLTVL.

This clonotype was seen only a few times. The chain has TRBV6-1 and TRBJ2-3; 8 bases align to TRBD2. After removal of 5 bases from V and 4 bases from J, the junction contained 5 bases not matched to a gene. The CDR3 spans 14 residues. CDR1 is MNHNS, CDR2 SASEGT, per germline. The CDR3 coding sequence is TGTGCCAGCAGTCGAAGCGGGAGCGCAGATACGCAGTATTTT. Its translation is CASSRSGSADTQYF.

Here the CDR3 DNA reads TGCGCCAGCAGCTTGGACAGGCTATACAATGAGCAGTTCTTC. Its translation: CASSLDRLYNEQFF. This chain uses TRBV5-1 with TRBJ2-1; TRBD1 is a possible D gene (5 bases). Deletions cut 0 bases from V and 4 bases from J, with 8 bases between. CDR1 is SGHRS and CDR2 is YFSETQ in the germline V gene. The CDR3 is made up of 14 amino acids.

The sample holds a few counts of this clonotype. The chain employs TRBV10-3 and TRBJ2-2, with 8 nucleotides matching TRBD1. The CDR3 has 14 residues. V lost 6 bases and J lost 3; bases outside the gene matches: 3. Germline V gene lookup returns CDR1 ENHRY and CDR2 SYGVKD. This CDR3 is CAIRRQGYTGELFF. The CDR3 nucleotides are TGTGCCATCAGGCGACAGGGGTACACCGGGGAGCTGTTTTTT.

This clonotype has only one observation. The chain uses TRBV20-1 and TRBJ1-5; D possibly corresponds to TRBD1 (6 bases). This CDR3 has 14 residues. With 6 bases removed from V and 4 bases from J, the gap between germline ends came to 16 bases. CDR1 is DFQATT, CDR2 SNEGSKA, per germline (reference sequence). The CDR3 reads CSAKPNRVNQPQHF. CDR3 bases: TGCAGTGCAAAACCCAACAGGGTAAATCAGCCCCAGCATTTT.

This sequence joins TRBV2 and TRBJ2-7; 7 bases align to TRBD1. V shed 6 bases, J shed 3 bases, and the junction held 8 bases outside the gene matches. Germline V CDR1 and CDR2: SNHLY, FYNNEI. The CDR3 is 14 residues long. The CDR3 DNA reads as TGTGCCAGCAGGAGACAGGGTTTAGGCTACGAGCAGTACTTC. Translated: CASRRQGLGYEQYF.

This chain links TRBV6-2 or TRBV6-3 with TRBJ2-5, with a possible D match to TRBD2 (6 bases). The germline V and J ends were trimmed by 2 bases and 7 bases, with 29 bases remaining between them. Germline V gene data show CDR1 as MNHEY and CDR2 as SVGEGT. The CDR3 runs to 19 residues. CDR3 coding DNA: TGTGCCAGCAGTTACCCGGGAGAAGGATCTCTCTCGTCACTCGCGACCCAGTACTTC. This translates into CASSYPGEGSLSSLATQYF.

The genes are TRBV5-1 and TRBJ2-7; D assignment may be TRBD1 or TRBD2 (5 bases each). The CDR3 length is 15 residues. Germline V gene sequence: CDR1 SGHRS, CDR2 YFSETQ. V lost 1 base to trimming and J lost 3 bases, with 14 bases between them. CDR3 DNA: TGCGCCAGCAGCTTGCGAACCGGGACGGACTACGAGCAGTACTTC. Amino acid sequence: CASSLRTGTDYEQYF.

This clonotype has more than one count but fewer than ten. The junction shows a germline mismatch at one end, possibly a read error. The chain combines TRBV4-3 with TRBJ1-4; D is undetermined. CDR3 length equals 14 residues. The germline gives CDR1 LGHNA, CDR2 YSLEER. The CDR3 coding sequence is TGCGCCAGCAGTCTGGACCATCCTAACGAAAAACTGTTTTTT. Amino acid sequence: CASSLDHPNEKLFF.

This clonotype was seen only a few times. V is TRBV10-3 and J is TRBJ2-7, with a tentative D call TRBD1 (6 bases). The CDR3 length is 14 residues. The germline V gene has CDR1 ENHRY and CDR2 SYGVKD. Trimming pared 6 bases from V and 0 bases from J, leaving 12 bases between. Written as DNA, the CDR3 is TGTGCCATCAGAGGGGGTCGGGGCTCCTACGAGCAGTACTTC. Translating gives CAIRGGRGSYEQYF.

The table lists this clonotype with a few counts. V is TRBV4-3 and J is TRBJ2-2; TRBD1 matches at 9 bases. There are 17 residues in the CDR3. J lost 6 bases, V lost 3 bases, and 11 bases had no gene match. From germline, CDR1 is LGHNA and CDR2 YSLEER. In DNA form, the CDR3 reads TGCGCCAGCAGCCACAGACAGGGGGGTTTCTCTCCCGGGGAGCTGTTTTTT. Amino acids: CASSHRQGGFSPGELFF.

The chain is built from TRBV5-1 and TRBJ2-5; 7 bases are a match to TRBD2. The CDR3 runs 13 residues. Looked up from germline, CDR1 is SGHRS and CDR2 is YFSETQ. V lost 4 bases and J lost 5; bases outside the gene matches: 5. CDR3 residues: CASSPTSLETQYF. The CDR3, as DNA: TGCGCCAGCAGCCCGACTAGCTTGGAGACCCAGTACTTC.

There are a few counts of this clonotype. This sequence joins TRBV5-1 and TRBJ2-7; 10 nucleotides line up with TRBD2. With V trimmed by 0 bases and J by 1 base, 4 bases remained unmatched. Germline CDR1 SGHRS, CDR2 YFSETQ. The CDR3 has 16 amino acids. This chain's CDR3 is CASSLGWTSGSYEQYF. CDR3 DNA: TGCGCCAGCAGCTTGGGTTGGACTAGCGGTTCCTACGAGCAGTACTTC.

The rearrangement links TRBV5-6 to TRBJ2-1; tentative D call: TRBD2 (5 bases). This CDR3 is built from 14 residues. Trimming pared 9 bases from V and 7 bases from J, leaving 20 bases between. Germline assignment: CDR1 SGHDT and CDR2 YYEEEE. The CDR3 sequence: CAMGPGLPGNEQFF. The CDR3 DNA follows: TGTGCCATGGGCCCCGGGCTCCCGGGAAATGAGCAGTTCTTC.

This clonotype was seen more than once but under ten times. The chain uses TRBV11-2 and TRBJ2-3, with 14 bases that match TRBD2. Germline CDR1 SGHAT, CDR2 FQNNGV. V lost 2 bases, J lost 3 bases, and 7 bases stayed unmatched. The CDR3 loop spans 18 amino acids. The CDR3 region has the DNA TGTGCCAGCAGCTTAAGAGGACTAGCGGGAGGATCGACAGATACGCAGTATTTT. As protein: CASSLRGLAGGSTDTQYF.

In its sample, this clonotype was seen a few times. The rearrangement joins TRBV28 to TRBJ1-5; 7 bases fit TRBD1. The germline gives CDR1 MDHEN, CDR2 SYDVKM. There are 20 residues in the CDR3. V lost 5 bases and J lost 0; bases outside the gene matches: 19. This CDR3 is CASSPLPRVGQEHSNQPQHF. The CDR3 nucleotides read TGTGCCAGCAGTCCTCTACCCCGGGTTGGACAGGAACATAGCAATCAGCCCCAGCATTTT.

This clonotype has just a few counts. This sequence joins TRBV27 and TRBJ2-1; no clear D gene. This CDR3 is 14 amino acids long. CDR1 and CDR2 from the germline V gene are MNHEY and SMNVEV (reference sequence). The V and J ends lost 10 bases and 0 bases respectively, with 13 bases between them. The CDR3 loop reads CANTFLSSYNEQFF. The CDR3 coding sequence is TGTGCCAACACGTTTTTAAGCTCCTACAATGAGCAGTTCTTC.

This chain uses TRBV5-1 with TRBJ2-2; no definite D call. This CDR3 is built from 14 residues. The V end was cut by 0 bases, the J end by 3 bases, with 6 bases between. Germline V CDR1 and CDR2: SGHRS, YFSETQ. The CDR3 DNA reads as TGCGCCAGCAGCTTGGCTCTGGACACCGGGGAGCTGTTTTTT. Amino acid sequence: CASSLALDTGELFF.

This clonotype was detected many times. The chain uses TRBV29-1 and TRBJ2-5, with D perhaps matching TRBD2 (5 bases). This CDR3 has 11 residues. Trimming removed 4 bases from V and 4 bases from J, with 7 bases in between. CDR1 SQVTM and CDR2 ANQGSEA come from the germline V gene. Here the CDR3 reads CSVVGGETQYF. Here the CDR3 DNA reads TGCAGCGTTGTTGGAGGAGAGACCCAGTACTTC.

The rearrangement links TRBV5-1 to TRBJ2-2, with D maybe TRBD1 (5 bases). Between the trimmed V and J ends, which lost 5 bases and 0 bases, there was a span of 11 bases. CDR3 size: 15 residues. Germline CDR1 reads SGHRS; CDR2 reads YFSETQ. The CDR3 loop reads CASSWGTPNTGELFF. CDR3 sequence (DNA): TGCGCCAGCAGTTGGGGCACGCCGAACACCGGGGAGCTGTTTTTT. Filled out from reference TRBV5-1 and TRBJ2-2, the complete variable domain reads KAGVTQTPRYLIKTRGQQVTLSCSPISGHRSVSWYQQTPGQGLQFLFEYFSETQRNKGNFPGRFSGRQFSNSRSEMNVSTLELGDSALYLCASSWGTPNTGELFFGEGSRLTVL.

The chain recombines TRBV7-2 with TRBJ2-2; D is undetermined. V dropped 0 bases and J dropped 3 bases, with 11 bases sitting between them. There are 16 residues in the CDR3. Germline CDR1 and CDR2: SGHTA and FQGNSA. CDR3 residues: CASSLARVLHTGELFF. The DNA of the CDR3 is TGTGCCAGCAGCTTAGCCCGGGTTCTCCACACCGGGGAGCTGTTTTTT.